Detailed here is one T cell receptor beta chain. Assay: immunoSEQ multiplex PCR; the TCRdb copy retains only in-frame clones and omits some. Of 300,000 to 400,000 clones listed, more than 75% are singletons. The data originate from a study of blood T cell repertoires in COVID-19. This CDR3 is built from 14 residues. The germline V gene has CDR1 SGHTA and CDR2 FQGNSA. Trimming cost V 1 base and J 7 bases, with 11 bases left between them. The source of this sequence is a woman aged 55 to 70 with COVID-19, enrolled during active disease. Sequences were obtained from peripheral blood. The chain carries TRBV7-2 and TRBJ1-5; no clear D gene. The DNA for the CDR3 is TGTGCCAGCAGCTTAGAGGCGGATTGGCAGCCCCAGCATTTT. Amino acids: CASSLEADWQPQHF. The variable domain in full, completed from reference TRBV7-2 and TRBJ1-5, reads GAGVSQSPSNKVTEKGKDVELRCDPISGHTALYWYRQSLGQGLEFLIYFQGNSAPDKSGLPSDRFSAERTGGSVSTLTIQRTQQEDSAVYLCASSLEADWQPQHFGDGTRLSIL.